This is a list of T cell receptor beta chains from one sample in a study of blood T cell repertoires in COVID-19. Measured with immunoSEQ multiplex PCR; TCRdb has only the in-frame clones, and not every one. This table has 200,000 or so clones, around 89% appearing once. The material sequenced was PBMCs or T cells enriched from blood (not recorded which). The source is a woman in her 40s with acute COVID-19. Each CDR3 is given with its conserved first and last residue. A D gene is named only where the DNA matches it firmly. Size is stated for part of the rows, as once, few or many counts, or as a class when the clone is expanded.

clone size: once; J gene: TRBJ2-7; D gene: TRBD1; V gene: TRBV2; CDR3 DNA: TGTGCCAGCAGTGGCGGCGGGACAGGAGCTAACGAGCAGTACTTC; CDR3 protein: CASSGGGTGANEQYF
clone size: once; J gene: TRBJ2-7; D gene: TRBD2; V gene: TRBV6-5; CDR3 DNA: TGTGCCAGCAGTTACAAGGGGCGGGGGACCTCCTACGAGCAGTACTTC; CDR3 protein: CASSYKGRGTSYEQYF
clone size: .; J gene: TRBJ1-2; D gene: TRBD1; V gene: TRBV4-2; CDR3 DNA: TGTGCCAGCAGCCAAGGGCTAGAGGGGGCCCATGGCTACACCTTC; CDR3 protein: CASSQGLEGAHGYTF
clone size: .; J gene: TRBJ2-6; D gene: .; V gene: TRBV11-2; CDR3 DNA: TGTGCCAGCAGCCCCCACCCCACGGTTTACTCTGGGGCCAACGTCCTGACTTTC; CDR3 protein: CASSPHPTVYSGANVLTF
clone size: .; J gene: TRBJ1-6; D gene: TRBD1; V gene: TRBV2; CDR3 DNA: TGTGCCAGCAGTGAATTTGGACAGGTCAATTCACCCCTCCACTTT; CDR3 protein: CASSEFGQVNSPLHF
clone size: .; J gene: TRBJ1-2; D gene: .; V gene: TRBV25-1; CDR3 DNA: TGTGCCAGCAGAGGGGCGTGGGGCTACACCTTC; CDR3 protein: CASRGAWGYTF
clone size: .; J gene: TRBJ1-2; D gene: .; V gene: TRBV4-2; CDR3 DNA: TGTGCCAGCAGCCAATTCGGGAGGGGACCTAATAACTATGGCTACACCTTC; CDR3 protein: CASSQFGRGPNNYGYTF
clone size: .; J gene: TRBJ1-6; D gene: .; V gene: TRBV29-1; CDR3 DNA: TGCAGGAGGGGACTGGGTATCTCACCCCTCCACTTT; CDR3 protein: CRRGLGISPLHF
clone size: .; J gene: TRBJ2-1; D gene: TRBD1; V gene: TRBV24-1; CDR3 DNA: TGTGCCACCAGTGACCCCGGGACAGGGGCCTACAATGAGCAGTTCTTC; CDR3 protein: CATSDPGTGAYNEQFF
clone size: once; J gene: TRBJ1-4; D gene: TRBD1; V gene: TRBV25-1; CDR3 DNA: TGTGCCAGCAGTCTATCCGGGACAGGGGGTACTAATGAAAAACTGTTTTTT; CDR3 protein: CASSLSGTGGTNEKLFF
clone size: .; J gene: TRBJ2-3; D gene: TRBD2; V gene: TRBV2; CDR3 DNA: TGTGCCAGCGCCTCTAGCGGGGGGACAGATACGCAGTATTTT; CDR3 protein: CASASSGGTDTQYF
clone size: .; J gene: TRBJ1-5; D gene: .; V gene: TRBV30; CDR3 DNA: TGTGCCTGGAGTGTACCCGGGAGCTATCAGCCCCAGCATTTT; CDR3 protein: CAWSVPGSYQPQHF
clone size: .; J gene: TRBJ2-1; D gene: TRBD2; V gene: TRBV18; CDR3 DNA: TGTGCCAGCTCACCACTCCTAGCGGATTACAATGAGCAGTTCTTC; CDR3 protein: CASSPLLADYNEQFF
clone size: .; J gene: TRBJ1-6; D gene: .; V gene: TRBV5-6; CDR3 DNA: TGTGCCAGCAGCTACCTGACAGACTCACCCCTCCACTTT; CDR3 protein: CASSYLTDSPLHF
clone size: .; J gene: TRBJ2-7; D gene: TRBD1; V gene: TRBV5-1; CDR3 DNA: TGCGCCAGCAGCTTGGCCGGGACAGGGAGAAGGTACGAGCAGTACTTC; CDR3 protein: CASSLAGTGRRYEQYF
clone size: .; J gene: TRBJ1-2; D gene: .; V gene: TRBV7-2; CDR3 DNA: TGTGCCAGCAGCTCACGAGGGGGATCGAACTATGGCTACACCTTC; CDR3 protein: CASSSRGGSNYGYTF
clone size: .; J gene: TRBJ2-1; D gene: TRBD2; V gene: TRBV11-2; CDR3 DNA: TGTGCCAGCAGCCCCACTAGCGGGGTAGGCGGTGAGCAGTTCTTC; CDR3 protein: CASSPTSGVGGEQFF
clone size: .; J gene: TRBJ2-1; D gene: .; V gene: TRBV5-5; CDR3 DNA: TGTGCCAGCAGCAGAATCGGTGGGGGGAATGAGCAGTTCTTC; CDR3 protein: CASSRIGGGNEQFF
clone size: .; J gene: TRBJ2-7; D gene: .; V gene: TRBV7-2; CDR3 DNA: TGTGCCAGCAGCTTAATGCAGGGTTGGATCTACGAGCAGTACTTC; CDR3 protein: CASSLMQGWIYEQYF
clone size: .; J gene: TRBJ1-4; D gene: .; V gene: TRBV18; CDR3 DNA: TGTGCCAGCTCACGAAAACAGGATTTTGGGGAAAAACTGTTTTTT; CDR3 protein: CASSRKQDFGEKLFF
clone size: .; J gene: TRBJ1-6; D gene: .; V gene: TRBV2; CDR3 DNA: TGTGCCAGCAGTGATGACTCCTGGCGGCCCCTCCACTTT; CDR3 protein: CASSDDSWRPLHF
clone size: .; J gene: TRBJ1-3; D gene: TRBD1; V gene: TRBV5-4; CDR3 DNA: TGTGCCAGCAGCGCGGACAGGACCTCTGGAAACACCATATATTTT; CDR3 protein: CASSADRTSGNTIYF
clone size: .; J gene: TRBJ1-4; D gene: .; V gene: TRBV24-1; CDR3 DNA: TGTGCCACCAGTGATCCCGACAGGCACAATGAAAAACTGTTTTTT; CDR3 protein: CATSDPDRHNEKLFF
clone size: .; J gene: TRBJ2-7; D gene: .; V gene: TRBV13; CDR3 DNA: TGTGCCAGCAGCTTAGGGGTAGTAGACGAGCAGTACTTC; CDR3 protein: CASSLGVVDEQYF
clone size: .; J gene: TRBJ1-1; D gene: .; V gene: TRBV13; CDR3 DNA: TGTGCCAGCAGTTTGCCAAGCCTGAATGCCATGAACACTGAAGCTTTCTTT; CDR3 protein: CASSLPSLNAMNTEAFF
clone size: .; J gene: TRBJ2-2; D gene: TRBD2; V gene: TRBV5-4; CDR3 DNA: TGTGCCGATCTAGCGGGGCCGGGCACCGGGGAGCTGTTTTTT; CDR3 protein: CADLAGPGTGELFF
clone size: .; J gene: TRBJ1-4; D gene: .; V gene: TRBV30; CDR3 DNA: TGTGCCTGGAATAAGGGAGGTTATGAAAAACTGTTTTTT; CDR3 protein: CAWNKGGYEKLFF
clone size: few; J gene: TRBJ1-2; D gene: .; V gene: TRBV10-3; CDR3 DNA: TGTGCCATCAGTGCGGTAGAGCAGGTATATGGCTACACCTTC; CDR3 protein: CAISAVEQVYGYTF
clone size: .; J gene: TRBJ1-5; D gene: TRBD1; V gene: TRBV2; CDR3 DNA: TGTGCCAGCAGGCCTGACAGGGGGGCCAATCAGCCCCAGCATTTT; CDR3 protein: CASRPDRGANQPQHF
clone size: few; J gene: TRBJ2-7; D gene: .; V gene: TRBV11-2; CDR3 DNA: TGTGCCAGCAGCTTAAGCCAGGGGCCCTACGAGCAGTACTTC; CDR3 protein: CASSLSQGPYEQYF
clone size: .; J gene: TRBJ1-1; D gene: .; V gene: TRBV19; CDR3 DNA: TGTGCCAGTAGTTCCCGGTATGGTTTTAACACTGAAGCTTTCTTT; CDR3 protein: CASSSRYGFNTEAFF
clone size: .; J gene: TRBJ1-5; D gene: TRBD1; V gene: TRBV18; CDR3 DNA: TGTGCCAGCTCGCCGGGACAGCCTAGCAATCAGCCCCAGCATTTT; CDR3 protein: CASSPGQPSNQPQHF
clone size: .; J gene: TRBJ2-1; D gene: .; V gene: TRBV19; CDR3 DNA: TGTGCCAGTAGTATGACAGGTAACTCCTACAATGAGCAGTTCTTC; CDR3 protein: CASSMTGNSYNEQFF
clone size: .; J gene: TRBJ1-5; D gene: TRBD1; V gene: TRBV6-5; CDR3 DNA: TGTGCCAGCAGAGACACGGGGACAGGCAATCAGCCCCAGCATTTT; CDR3 protein: CASRDTGTGNQPQHF
clone size: .; J gene: TRBJ1-1; D gene: .; V gene: TRBV5-1; CDR3 DNA: TGCGCCAGCAGCAGCCAGGGCCCGAACACTGAAGCTTTCTTT; CDR3 protein: CASSSQGPNTEAFF
clone size: once; J gene: TRBJ2-5; D gene: .; V gene: TRBV1; CDR3 DNA: TGCACCAGCAGCCAAGATTTAGCGGGAGTGGAGACCCAGTACTTC; CDR3 protein: CTSSQDLAGVETQYF
clone size: .; J gene: TRBJ1-1; D gene: TRBD1; V gene: TRBV5-5; CDR3 DNA: TGTGCCAGCAGCTGGACAGGAGGGGGAACAGGGGCAGCTTTCTTT; CDR3 protein: CASSWTGGGTGAAFF
clone size: .; J gene: TRBJ1-4; D gene: TRBD1; V gene: TRBV19; CDR3 DNA: TGTGCCAGTAGTCCAAGGACAGGGGGCGATGAAAAACTGTTTTTT; CDR3 protein: CASSPRTGGDEKLFF
clone size: .; J gene: TRBJ2-7; D gene: .; V gene: TRBV28; CDR3 DNA: TGTGCCAGCAGTTTATTCCCCGGACAGTCCCCCGAGCAGTACTTC; CDR3 protein: CASSLFPGQSPEQYF
clone size: .; J gene: TRBJ1-1; D gene: .; V gene: TRBV19; CDR3 DNA: TGTGCCAGTAGTATGGAGGGGCCAGGCACTGAAGCTTTCTTT; CDR3 protein: CASSMEGPGTEAFF
clone size: .; J gene: TRBJ2-5; D gene: TRBD2; V gene: TRBV11-3; CDR3 DNA: TGTGCCAGCAAACTAGCGGGTAGTCCAGAGGGGACCCAGTACTTC; CDR3 protein: CASKLAGSPEGTQYF
clone size: few; J gene: TRBJ2-1; D gene: .; V gene: TRBV6-2/TRBV6-3; CDR3 DNA: TGTGCCAGCAGTTACGAGGCGGGGGCCCATGAGCAGTTCTTC; CDR3 protein: CASSYEAGAHEQFF
clone size: .; J gene: TRBJ1-3; D gene: TRBD1; V gene: TRBV30; CDR3 DNA: TGTGCCTGGGACAGGGGTAATTTTCCTGGAAACACCATATATTTT; CDR3 protein: CAWDRGNFPGNTIYF
clone size: .; J gene: TRBJ1-4; D gene: TRBD1; V gene: TRBV3-1/TRBV3-2; CDR3 DNA: TGTGCCAGCAGCCAGGTAGCCGGGACAGCGAATGAAAAACTGTTTTTT; CDR3 protein: CASSQVAGTANEKLFF
clone size: once; J gene: TRBJ2-5; D gene: .; V gene: TRBV4-1; CDR3 DNA: TGCGCCAGCAGCCTCGGCAGGTTGGGCCGTCACCAAGAGACCCAGTACTTC; CDR3 protein: CASSLGRLGRHQETQYF
clone size: .; J gene: TRBJ2-3; D gene: TRBD1; V gene: TRBV5-1; CDR3 DNA: TGCGCCAGCAGCAAAACCGGGACAGGGTCAGATACGCAGTATTTT; CDR3 protein: CASSKTGTGSDTQYF
clone size: .; J gene: TRBJ1-2; D gene: TRBD1; V gene: TRBV7-2; CDR3 DNA: TGTGCCAGCAGCTTTCTAAGGTCAGGGGGCTTTGGCTACACCTTC; CDR3 protein: CASSFLRSGGFGYTF
clone size: .; J gene: TRBJ2-7; D gene: TRBD2; V gene: TRBV7-9; CDR3 DNA: TGTGCCAGCAGCTTATCGGGGCGGACTAGCGGCGGGTACGAGCAGTACTTC; CDR3 protein: CASSLSGRTSGGYEQYF
clone size: .; J gene: TRBJ2-7; D gene: .; V gene: TRBV29-1; CDR3 DNA: TGCAGCGGTGGGGGCAGCTCCTACGAGCAGTACTTC; CDR3 protein: CSGGGSSYEQYF
clone size: .; J gene: TRBJ1-6; D gene: .; V gene: TRBV5-5; CDR3 DNA: TGTGCCAGCAGCGGTACTCCCGGGAGACGGAATTCACCCCTCCACTTT; CDR3 protein: CASSGTPGRRNSPLHF
clone size: many; J gene: TRBJ2-1; D gene: TRBD2; V gene: TRBV7-8; CDR3 DNA: TGTGCCAGCAGCCCACCGCTAGCGGCAGGGAGTGGTGAGCAGTTCTTC; CDR3 protein: CASSPPLAAGSGEQFF
clone size: .; J gene: TRBJ2-3; D gene: .; V gene: TRBV20-1; CDR3 DNA: TGCAGTGCTAGTGATGCTTCTCGGGTCACAGATACGCAGTATTTT; CDR3 protein: CSASDASRVTDTQYF
clone size: .; J gene: TRBJ1-2; D gene: TRBD1; V gene: TRBV5-1; CDR3 DNA: TGCGCCAGCAGCTTGACAGGGGGCGAGAATGGCTACACCTTC; CDR3 protein: CASSLTGGENGYTF
clone size: .; J gene: TRBJ2-1; D gene: TRBD2; V gene: TRBV7-2; CDR3 DNA: TGTGCCAGCAGCCCGAGGGTTTCTAGCGGCGGAAGAAGGCAGTTCTTC; CDR3 protein: CASSPRVSSGGRRQFF